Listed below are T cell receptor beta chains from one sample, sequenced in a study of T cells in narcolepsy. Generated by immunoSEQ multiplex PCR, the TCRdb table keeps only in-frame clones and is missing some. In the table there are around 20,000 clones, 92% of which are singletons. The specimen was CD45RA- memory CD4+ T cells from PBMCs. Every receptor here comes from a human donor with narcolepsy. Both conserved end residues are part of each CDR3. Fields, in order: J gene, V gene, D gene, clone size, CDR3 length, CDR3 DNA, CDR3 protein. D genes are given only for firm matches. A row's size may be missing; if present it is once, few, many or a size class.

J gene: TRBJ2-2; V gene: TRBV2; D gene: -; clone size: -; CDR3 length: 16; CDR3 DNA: TGTGCCAGCAGTGAATTAGCCCCAGAATTGGCCGGGGAGCTGTTTTTT; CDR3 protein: CASSELAPELAGELFF
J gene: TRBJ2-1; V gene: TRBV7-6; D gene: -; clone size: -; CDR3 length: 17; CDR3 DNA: TGTGCCAGCAGCTTAGAAGTGTCAGGGAGCTCCTACAATGAGCAGTTCTTC; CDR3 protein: CASSLEVSGSSYNEQFF
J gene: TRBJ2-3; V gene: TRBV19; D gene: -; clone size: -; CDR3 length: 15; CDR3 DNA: TGTGCCAGTAGTCCTCCCGGGCGGAGCACAGATACGCAGTATTTT; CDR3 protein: CASSPPGRSTDTQYF
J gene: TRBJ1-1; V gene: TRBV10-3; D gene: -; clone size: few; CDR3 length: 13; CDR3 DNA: TGTGCCATCAGTGTAAACCGGAACACTGAAGCTTTCTTT; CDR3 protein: CAISVNRNTEAFF
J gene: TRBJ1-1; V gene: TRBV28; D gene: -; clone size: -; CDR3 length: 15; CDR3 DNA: TGTGCCAGCAGCTTTACGGGGAAGCAGGGCACTGAAGCTTTCTTT; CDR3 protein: CASSFTGKQGTEAFF
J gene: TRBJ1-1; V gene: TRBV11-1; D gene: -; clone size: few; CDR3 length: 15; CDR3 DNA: TGTGCCAGCAGCTCCGCAGGGGAAAGAGGCACTGAAGCTTTCTTT; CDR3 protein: CASSSAGERGTEAFF
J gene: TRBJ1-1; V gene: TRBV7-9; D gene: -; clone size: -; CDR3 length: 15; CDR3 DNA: TGTGCCAGCAGCTTAGGGGCGGTGACGAACACTGAAGCTTTCTTT; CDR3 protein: CASSLGAVTNTEAFF
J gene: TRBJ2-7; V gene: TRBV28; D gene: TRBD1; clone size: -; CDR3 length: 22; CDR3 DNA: TGTGCCACCAACCCCGGGACAGGAATGGGGTGGAGGACAGGAATAAGGGGGCTCGAGCAGTACTTC; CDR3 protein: CATNPGTGMGWRTGIRGLEQYF
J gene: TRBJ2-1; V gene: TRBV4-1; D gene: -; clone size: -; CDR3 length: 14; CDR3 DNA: TGCGCCAGCAGCCAAGATGGACCTTTTAATGAGCAGTTCTTC; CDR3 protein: CASSQDGPFNEQFF
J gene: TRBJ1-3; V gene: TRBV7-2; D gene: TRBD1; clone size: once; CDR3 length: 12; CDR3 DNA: TGTGCCAGCAGCTTCCAGGACAGGGGCCATGCCTTT; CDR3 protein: CASSFQDRGHAF
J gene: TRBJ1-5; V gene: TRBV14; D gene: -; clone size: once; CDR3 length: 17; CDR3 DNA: TGTGCCAGCAGCCCAACTCAGGGGCGCGTTGGCAATCAGCCCCAGCATTTT; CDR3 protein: CASSPTQGRVGNQPQHF
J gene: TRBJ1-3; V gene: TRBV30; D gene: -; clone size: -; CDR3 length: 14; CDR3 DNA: TGTGCCTGGACCTTGAGGGGGTTCGGAAACACCATATATTTT; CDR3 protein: CAWTLRGFGNTIYF
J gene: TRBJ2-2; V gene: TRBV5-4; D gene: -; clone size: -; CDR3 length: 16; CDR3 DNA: TGTGCCAGCAGCTTGGGGGGGAGAGTCAACACCGGGGAGCTGTTTTTT; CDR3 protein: CASSLGGRVNTGELFF
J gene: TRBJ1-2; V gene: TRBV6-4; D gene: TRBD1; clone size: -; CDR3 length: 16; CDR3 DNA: TGTGCCAGCAGCAACAACGCGGCAGGGGGAAACTATGGCTACACCTTC; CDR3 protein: CASSNNAAGGNYGYTF
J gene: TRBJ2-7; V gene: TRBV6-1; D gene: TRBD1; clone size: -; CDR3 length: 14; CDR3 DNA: TGTGCCAGCAGTGTCGGGACAGGGGGCGACGAGCAGTACTTC; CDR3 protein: CASSVGTGGDEQYF
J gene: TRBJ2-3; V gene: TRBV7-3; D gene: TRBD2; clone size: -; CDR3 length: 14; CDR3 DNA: TGTGCCAGCAGCTCGGGACTAGCGGGAGATACGCAGTATTTT; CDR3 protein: CASSSGLAGDTQYF
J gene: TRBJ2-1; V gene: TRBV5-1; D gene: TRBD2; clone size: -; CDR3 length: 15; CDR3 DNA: TGCGCCAGCGGACCGGGACTAGCGGGAGTGGGTGAGCAGTTCTTC; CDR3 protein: CASGPGLAGVGEQFF
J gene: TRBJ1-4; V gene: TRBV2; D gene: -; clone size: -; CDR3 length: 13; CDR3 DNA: TGTGCCAGCAGTATTTATCGCGGAGAAAAACTGTTTTTT; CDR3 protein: CASSIYRGEKLFF
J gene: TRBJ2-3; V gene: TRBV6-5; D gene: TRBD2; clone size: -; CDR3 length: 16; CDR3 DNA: TGTGCCAGCAGTTACTCCTTAGCGGGTACCCGCCCTACGCAGTATTTT; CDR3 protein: CASSYSLAGTRPTQYF
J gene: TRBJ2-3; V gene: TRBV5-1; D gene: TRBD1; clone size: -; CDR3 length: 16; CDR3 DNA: TGCGCCAGCAGCTTGGCCGGGACAGGGCAGGCAGATACGCAGTATTTT; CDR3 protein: CASSLAGTGQADTQYF
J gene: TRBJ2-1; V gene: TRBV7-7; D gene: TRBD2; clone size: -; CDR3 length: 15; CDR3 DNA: TGTGCTAGCAGCTCGGGGACTAGCGCTTTTGGTGAGCAGTTCTTC; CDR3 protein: CASSSGTSAFGEQFF
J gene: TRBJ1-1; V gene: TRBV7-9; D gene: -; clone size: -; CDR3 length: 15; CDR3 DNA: TGTGCCAGCAGCTTAGTCCAGGGTGGGTTAACTGAAGCTTTCTTT; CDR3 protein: CASSLVQGGLTEAFF
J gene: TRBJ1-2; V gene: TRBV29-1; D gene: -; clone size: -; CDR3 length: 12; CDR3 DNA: TGCAGCGTTTCTCACGATAACTATGGCTACACCTTC; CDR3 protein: CSVSHDNYGYTF
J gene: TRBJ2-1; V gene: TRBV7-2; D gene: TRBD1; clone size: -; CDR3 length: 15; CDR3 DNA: TGTGCCAGCAGCACCAGGGGGAAATCCTACAATGAGCAGTTCTTC; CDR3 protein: CASSTRGKSYNEQFF
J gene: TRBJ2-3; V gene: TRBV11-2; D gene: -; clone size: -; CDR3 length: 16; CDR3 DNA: TGTGCCAGCAGCTTACCCCGGGGGCCGAACACAGATACGCAGTATTTT; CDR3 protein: CASSLPRGPNTDTQYF
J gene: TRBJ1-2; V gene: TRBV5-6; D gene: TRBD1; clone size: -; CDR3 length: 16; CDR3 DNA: TGTGCCAGCAGACTAGACCCGGGACAGAGTAACTATGGCTACACCTTC; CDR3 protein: CASRLDPGQSNYGYTF
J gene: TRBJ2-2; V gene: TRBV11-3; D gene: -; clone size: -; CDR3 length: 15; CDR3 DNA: TGTGCCAGCAGCTTAGCGGGCTCTGGCACCGGGGAGCTGTTTTTT; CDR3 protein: CASSLAGSGTGELFF
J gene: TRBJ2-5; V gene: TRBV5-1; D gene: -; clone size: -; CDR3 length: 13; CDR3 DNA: TGCGCCAGCAGCTTGTTCAACCAAGAGACCCAGTACTTC; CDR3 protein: CASSLFNQETQYF
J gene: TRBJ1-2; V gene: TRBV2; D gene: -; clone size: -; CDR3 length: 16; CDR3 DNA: TGTGCCAGCAGTGAACAGGACCCGGGACTCGGCTATGGCTACACCTTC; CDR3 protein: CASSEQDPGLGYGYTF
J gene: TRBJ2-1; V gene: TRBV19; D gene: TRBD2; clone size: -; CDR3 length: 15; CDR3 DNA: TGTGCCAGTAGAATTTCTAGCGGGAGCTTCGATGAGCAGTTCTTC; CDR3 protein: CASRISSGSFDEQFF
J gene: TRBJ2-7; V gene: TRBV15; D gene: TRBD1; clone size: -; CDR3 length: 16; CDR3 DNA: TGTGCCACCAGCAGACTAAAGACAGGGGGTTTATACGAGCAGTACTTC; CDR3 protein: CATSRLKTGGLYEQYF
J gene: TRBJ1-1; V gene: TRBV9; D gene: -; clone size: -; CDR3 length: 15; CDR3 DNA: TGTGCCAGCAGCGTAGATGTGGTTATGAACACTGAAGCTTTCTTT; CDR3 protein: CASSVDVVMNTEAFF
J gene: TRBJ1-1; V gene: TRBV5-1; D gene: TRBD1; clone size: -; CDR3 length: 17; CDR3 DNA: TGCGCCAGCAGACCCGACAGGGACATGCATAGGAGCACTGAAGCTTTCTTT; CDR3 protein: CASRPDRDMHRSTEAFF
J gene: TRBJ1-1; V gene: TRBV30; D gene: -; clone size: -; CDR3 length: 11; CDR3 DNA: TGTGCCTGGTCAACGGACACTGAAGCTTTCTTT; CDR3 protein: CAWSTDTEAFF
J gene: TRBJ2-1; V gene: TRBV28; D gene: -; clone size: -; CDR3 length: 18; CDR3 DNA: TGTGCCAGCAGTATTTTCTCCGCTTTTAGCTCGAGGAACAATGAGCAGTTCTTC; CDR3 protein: CASSIFSAFSSRNNEQFF